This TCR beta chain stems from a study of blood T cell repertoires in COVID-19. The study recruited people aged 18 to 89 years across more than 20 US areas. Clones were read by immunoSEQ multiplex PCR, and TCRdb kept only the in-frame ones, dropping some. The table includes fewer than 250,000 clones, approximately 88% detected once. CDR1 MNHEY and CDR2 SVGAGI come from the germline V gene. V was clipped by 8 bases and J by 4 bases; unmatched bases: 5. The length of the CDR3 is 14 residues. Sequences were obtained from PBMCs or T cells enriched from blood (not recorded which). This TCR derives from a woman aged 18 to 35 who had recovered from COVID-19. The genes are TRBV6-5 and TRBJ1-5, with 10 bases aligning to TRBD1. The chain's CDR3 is CASGDRGRNQPQHF. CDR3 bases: TGTGCCAGCGGGGACAGGGGCCGAAATCAGCCCCAGCATTTT.